These 13 T cell receptor beta chains came from one sample sequenced in a study of PD-1 blockade in classical Hodgkin lymphoma. The protocol was immunoSEQ multiplex PCR, while the TCRdb copy is restricted to in-frame clones and leaves out a portion. The repertoire holds some 26,000 clones, with around 86% as singletons. As to time point: cycle 4 day 1 (C4D1), after 5 to 7 weeks of nivolumab. Every one of the patients relapsed after autologous stem cell transplantation (brentuximab vedotin exposure was variable). From thawed PBMCs, CD4+ T cells were purified using magnetic negative selection. The sequencing here drew on CD4+ T cells from blood, taken before the fourth cycle of nivolumab. Source of these receptors: a human donor with classical Hodgkin lymphoma.

The rearrangement uses TRBV4-1 and TRBJ2-7, with TRBD2 matching 9 bases. With V trimmed by 0 bases and J by 1 base, 1 base remained unmatched. Germline assignment: CDR1 MGHRA and CDR2 YSYEKL. CDR3 length: 15 residues. DNA of the CDR3: TGCGCCAGCAGCCAAGAGAGCGGGGGGTCCTACGAGCAGTACTTC. Translating gives CASSQESGGSYEQYF.

The V and J genes are TRBV7-2 and TRBJ2-2; no clear D gene. Germline lookup yields CDR1 SGHTA and CDR2 FQGNSA. Trimming removed 2 bases from V and 0 bases from J, with 10 bases in between. The CDR3 contains 16 residues. The CDR3 nucleotides are TGTGCCAGCAGCTTAATGAGGAGATCGAACACCGGGGAGCTGTTTTTT. This gives the protein CASSLMRRSNTGELFF.

The chain combines TRBV5-1 with TRBJ2-5, with a weak D call TRBD2 (5 bases). V lost 5 bases to trimming and J lost 2 bases, with 13 bases between them. Germline lookup yields CDR1 SGHRS and CDR2 YFSETQ. The CDR3 runs 14 residues. The DNA of the CDR3 is TGCGCCAGCAGGGGCACCGGGGTTCAAGAGACCCAGTACTTC. This translates into CASRGTGVQETQYF.

The J gene is TRBJ2-3, the V gene TRBV7-6; TRBD2 matches 8 bases. The CDR3 is 15 amino acids. The ends lost 0 bases at V and 3 bases at J; junction bases unmatched: 2. Germline lookup yields CDR1 SGHVS and CDR2 FNYEAQ. The CDR3: CASSLASGATDTQYF. DNA of the CDR3: TGTGCCAGCAGCTTAGCTAGCGGGGCAACAGATACGCAGTATTTT.

V gene TRBV7-9 combines with J gene TRBJ1-1; 8 positions match TRBD1. Germline CDR1 is SEHNR and CDR2 is FQNEAQ (reference sequence). Unmatched junction bases numbered 3, after V lost 2 bases and J lost 4 bases. The CDR3 has 14 amino acids. CDR3 sequence reads: CASSLQGASTEAFF. Here the CDR3 DNA reads TGTGCCAGCAGCTTACAGGGGGCTAGCACTGAAGCTTTCTTT.

V usage is TRBV7-8 and J usage is TRBJ1-5; no clear D. V shed 6 bases and J shed 2 bases, with 11 bases lying between them. This CDR3 is 14 amino acids long. Germline V gene data show CDR1 as SGHVS and CDR2 as FQNEAQ. This CDR3 is CASSRNGGNQPQHF. DNA for the CDR3: TGTGCCAGCAGTAGGAATGGTGGCAATCAGCCCCAGCATTTT.

This clone was picked up a small number of times. The chain employs TRBV9 and TRBJ1-1, with 10 bases that match TRBD1. The trim removed 0 bases at V and 3 bases at J, leaving 2 bases unmatched. The germline V gene encodes CDR1 SGDLS and CDR2 YYNGEE. The CDR3 is 15 amino acids. The CDR3 reads CASSVGGTGDTEAFF. The CDR3 region has the DNA TGTGCCAGCAGCGTAGGCGGGACAGGGGACACTGAAGCTTTCTTT.

The chain employs TRBV2 and TRBJ1-1, with D unresolved. Trimming took off 10 bases at V and 0 bases at J, with 12 bases between the two ends. Germline V CDR1 and CDR2: SNHLY, FYNNEI. The CDR3 consists of 13 residues. In DNA, the CDR3 is TGTGCCACCCTAAGGGAGATGAACACTGAAGCTTTCTTT. Its protein product is CATLREMNTEAFF. Based on the CDR3 plus reference TRBV2 and TRBJ1-1, the full variable domain is EPEVTQTPSHQVTQMGQEVILRCVPISNHLYFYWYRQILGQKVEFLVSFYNNEISEKSEIFDDQFSVERPDGSNFTLKIRSTKLEDSAMYFCATLREMNTEAFFGQGTRLTVV.

CDR3 protein: CSARSNNYEQYF. CDR3 in DNA: TGCAGCGCGAGGAGCAACAACTACGAGCAGTACTTC. The chain has TRBV29-1 and TRBJ2-7; D is uncertain. The CDR3 has 12 amino acids. V lost 7 bases and J lost 3, with 13 bases in between. The germline V gene has CDR1 SQVTM and CDR2 ANQGSEA.

CDR3 coding DNA: TGTGCCAGTAGTAGACGACTGGTAGACTACACCTTC. Its translation: CASSRRLVDYTF. This chain links TRBV19 with TRBJ1-2; no definite D call. Germline CDR1 is LNHDA and CDR2 is SQIVND (reference sequence). The CDR3 is 12 amino acids. Trimming shortened V by 4 bases and J by 10 bases, and 13 bases separated the two germline ends.

This sequence joins TRBV6-5 and TRBJ2-3, with D possibly TRBD2 on 6 matching bases. Looked up from germline, CDR1 is MNHEY and CDR2 is SVGAGI. V was trimmed by 5 bases and J by 1 base, leaving 10 bases between them. The CDR3 length is 14 residues. The CDR3 region has the DNA TGTGCCAGCAGTGGGACTTACCGCACAGATACGCAGTATTTT. This gives the protein CASSGTYRTDTQYF.

This chain links TRBV7-7 with TRBJ2-1; 10 bases line up with TRBD1. Germline V CDR1 and CDR2: SSHAT, FNYEAQ (reference sequence). J lost 2 bases, V lost 2 bases, and 3 bases had no gene match. The CDR3 has 16 amino acids. The chain's CDR3 is CASSLTGTGAYNEQFF. The CDR3 nucleotides read TGTGCCAGCAGCTTAACCGGGACAGGGGCCTACAATGAGCAGTTCTTC. Combining the CDR3 with reference TRBV7-7 and TRBJ2-1 gives the whole variable domain GAGVSQSPRYKVTKRGQDVTLRCDPISSHATLYWYQQALGQGPEFLTYFNYEAQPDKSGLPSDRFSAERPEGSISTLTIQRTEQRDSAMYRCASSLTGTGAYNEQFFGPGTRLTVL.

The V and J genes are TRBV7-2 and TRBJ1-1; D not certain. The CDR3 covers 14 residues. CDR1 is SGHTA and CDR2 is FQGNSA in the germline V gene. The V end lost 2 bases, the J end lost 5 bases, and 12 bases lay between the germline ends. Here the CDR3 reads CASSLMYEGTEAFF. For the CDR3, the DNA is TGTGCCAGCAGCTTAATGTACGAAGGGACTGAAGCTTTCTTT.